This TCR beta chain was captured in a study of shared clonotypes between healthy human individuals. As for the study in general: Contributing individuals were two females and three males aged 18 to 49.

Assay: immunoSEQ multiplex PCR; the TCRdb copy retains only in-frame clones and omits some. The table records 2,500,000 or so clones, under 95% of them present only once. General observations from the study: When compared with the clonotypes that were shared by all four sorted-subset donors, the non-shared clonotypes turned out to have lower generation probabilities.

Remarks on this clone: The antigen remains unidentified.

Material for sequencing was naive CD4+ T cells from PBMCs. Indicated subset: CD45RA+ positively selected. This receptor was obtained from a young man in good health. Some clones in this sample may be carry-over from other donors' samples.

The CDR3 nucleotides read TGTGCCAGCAGTTGGCAGGGGACAAGCTCCTACGAGCAGTACTTC. Its protein is CASSWQGTSSYEQYF. The chain couples TRBV28 to TRBJ2-7; TRBD1 might be the D (6 bases). This CDR3 contains 15 residues. Per the germline V gene, CDR1 is MDHEN and CDR2 is SYDVKM. The V gene lost 4 bases and the J gene lost 0 bases, with 13 bases spanning the gap.